The T cell receptor beta chain described here comes from a study of OX40 agonist ivuxolimab in advanced cancers. Overall study context: Ivuxolimab, which is an agonistic anti-OX40 (CD134) antibody, was administered to the patients. Three individuals attained partial responses, comprising one hepatocellular carcinoma case and two cutaneous melanoma cases.

This CDR3 has 18 amino acids. CDR1 is SGDLS and CDR2 is YYNGEE in the germline V gene. Deletions cut 3 bases from V and 0 bases from J, with 21 bases between. TCRdb's table, derived via immunoSEQ multiplex PCR, lists solely in-frame clones and lacks some. The sample lists some 15,000 clones; about 89% were seen once. About this clone itself: The antigen remains unidentified.

Study observations and caveats: Some patients without response likewise showed low normalized clonal expansion.

This sample comprised CD4+ or CD8+ T cells sorted from blood, obtained in a trial of the OX40 agonist ivuxolimab. This chain links TRBV9 with TRBJ1-1; no clear D gene. The clonotype was recovered from an adult with an advanced solid tumor such as melanoma, head and neck, liver or kidney cancer. CDR3 in DNA: TGTGCCAGCAGCGCAGCCCAGGTCTTCGTTGACCTGAACACTGAAGCTTTCTTT. This sequence encodes CASSAAQVFVDLNTEAFF.